This TCR beta chain was captured in a study of cytomegalovirus exposure and HLA in healthy donors (dated by TCRdb to about 2017). Regarding the complete study: According to an earlier analysis of 587 of the donors, 150 million to 200 million T cells yielded 90 million to 140 million unique TCR beta sequences and less than 300 Gb of sequence data. Across around 400 genotyped donors of the cohort, an average of about 240,000 unique TCR beta nucleotide sequences per donor were sequenced, and roughly 17% of those sequences were non-productive. The T cell repertoires of under 750 subjects were profiled by immunosequencing and related to cytomegalovirus serostatus. The study aimed to test whether signatures of past pathogen exposure could be identified by cataloging public T cell receptors. HLA typing included class I and class II loci at four-digit resolution. An earlier analysis of approximately 500 of the donors applied high-throughput TCR beta sequencing to assess whether each TCR beta V gene segment acted as functional or pseudogenic. An early release covering 500 to 750 HLA-typed donors comprised 250 to 350 gigabases of sequencing data and approximately 80 million unique TCR sequences. High-throughput TCR immunosequencing, statistical association of individual TCRs with disease status, and machine learning were combined to predict cytomegalovirus infection status. The number of typed donors differed by locus: 629-630 for A, B, C, DRB1 and DQB1; 522 for DQA1; some 590 for DPA1; and around 490 for DPB1. All discovery cohort repertoires had been generated using a single sequencing platform. Of the roughly 390 genotyped donors, around 81% fell in the genetic ancestry cluster associated with self-reported Caucasian donors. A later genetic analysis used genome-wide SNP genotypes for about 60% of the roughly 700 donors, treating that subset as a discovery cohort. In the later analysis, no new phenotypic data were used to find candidate immune exposures; instead, reliance was placed on TCR beta sequences and their occurrence across donors. To study patterns of TCR occurrence, a later analysis re-analyzed previously published TCR beta repertoires from several hundred donors and added high-resolution HLA genotyping. A separate validation cohort of some 130 different subjects was used in addition to the 666-subject first cohort. Donor age, sex, ethnicity and CMV serostatus were compiled together with the repertoire data. Five DR-DQ haplotypes were treated as single units for association and clustering because of strong linkage in the cohort.

The cohort was made up of roughly 670 healthy bone marrow donors. All cohort members were sampled while nominally healthy, although unrecorded immune exposures were likely present. The donor tested CMV seropositive, placing the donor among the 290 or so seropositive members of the cohort. Every donor gave a peripheral blood sample, and the peripheral blood mononuclear cells from that sample were used for TCR beta sequencing. Genomic DNA extraction from the blood cell samples was performed with the Qiagen DNeasy Blood Extraction Kit. With regard to this clone: What antigen it recognizes has not been identified. Per-base qualities were not stored, and no clone one base away is much larger.

Preparation of the library involved the immunoSEQ multiplex PCR assay. The multiplex PCR relied on a mix of 60 forward primers for TCR Vbeta segments and 13 reverse primers for TCR Jbeta segments. A multiplex PCR assay on genomic DNA amplified the CDR3 region of rearranged TCR beta genes. The Illumina HiSeq System was used to sequence the amplified TCR beta libraries as 87-base-pair reads. Per the source publication's procedure: Across the 670 or so repertoires, a later analysis counted tens of millions of unique TCR beta chains, approximately 10 million of which were shared by at least two donors. To remove PCR and sequencing errors, raw reads were error-corrected and collapsed into unique sequences using a nearest-neighbor algorithm that merged closely related sequences. CDR3 sequences were aligned to IMGT reference sequences to assign V, D and J gene segments. Each retained sequence needed at least a six-nucleotide match to both a V gene segment and a J gene segment. Rearrangements were classified as productive when the CDR3 lacked stop codons and remained in frame with V and J, and all other rearrangements were classified as non-productive. Following IMGT convention, CDR3 was defined as the stretch from the second conserved V-encoded cysteine to the conserved J-encoded phenylalanine. The earlier analysis of around 640 of the donors excluded sequences that lacked an unambiguous match to a single V gene segment. In an earlier analysis of approximately 560 of the donors, a V segment was called functional when productive rearrangements were above 56.7%, and segregating when the standard deviation between donors exceeded 5%. A statistical classification framework was developed to diagnose cytomegalovirus status using the catalog of TCR beta chain sequences. A later analysis assigned V and J genes by comparing TCR nucleotide sequences with IMGT/GENE-DB human TR gene sequences. In a later analysis, CDR3 sequences and most-parsimonious VDJ recombination scenarios were assigned using the TCRdist pipeline. In a later analysis, every TCR beta chain was defined by the combination of its CDR3 amino acid sequence and its V-gene family, and reads without a unique V-gene family were dropped. As a way to deal with suspected cross-contamination and a sequencing artifact, a later analysis dropped approximately 590 nucleotide sequences that were highly shared and had low generation probability. For each public chain, a later analysis derived a clonal expansion index from normalized ranks of inferred template counts within each repertoire. A later analysis computed generation probabilities with a VDJ recombination model fitted to out-of-frame rearrangements, and checked the results against IGoR. A later analysis scored TCR-TCR, TCR-HLA and TCR-CMV co-occurrence with hypergeometric tests, applying a repertoire-size bias correction to TCR pairs. A later analysis estimated false discovery rates by permuting HLA or CMV assignments 20 times. In a later analysis, co-occurring TCRs were grouped with DBSCAN, and TCRdist sequence similarity was added when clustering was performed within HLA-allele-positive subsets. Co-occurrence clustering excluded repertoires with fewer than 30,000 or more than 120,000 public chains, plus five with anomalous nucleotide sharing. Drawn from immuneACCESS, this table holds only the in-frame rearrangements with V and J called that TCRdb kept. Clones are partly lost; checked studies trace under half to an unresolved V gene and leave the rest unexplained. D and trimming come from the DNA, and the V and J calls and clone size come from that table. Present in this sample are roughly 150,000 clones, about four fifths of which were seen just once. Jointly, the top ten make up approximately 4% of the sample.

Study-level results and caveats: The classifier was reported to diagnose cytomegalovirus status with high specificity and sensitivity in both the original and validation cohorts. The earlier analysis of 450 to 700 of the donors excluded over 15 rarely observed V segments, including chromosome 9 orphons, because counts were too low. According to a later analysis, parvovirus B19, influenza, CMV and Epstein-Barr virus appeared linked to several top co-occurrence clusters. Linkage disequilibrium might explain the correlated functional status among segregating V segments, but an unknown experimental factor could not be ruled out. In a later analysis, 16,951 TCR beta sequences were associated with specific HLA alleles at a false discovery rate of 0.05. Broadly in line with IMGT annotations, most TCR beta V segments showed up in productive rearrangements about 90% or about 30% of the time in an earlier analysis of 450 to 600 of the donors. The only immune exposure information available for the cohort was CMV serostatus. In a later genetic analysis, a missense DCLRE1C variant was associated with V-gene and J-gene trimming of TCR beta chains, and the association was replicated in an independent cohort. A few of the identified cytomegalovirus-associated TCR beta chains were confirmed in vitro to be specific for cytomegalovirus antigens. A later analysis found that most CMV-associated TCR beta chains appeared HLA-restricted, with HLA associations seemingly driven largely by CMV exposure. The presence/absence analyses assumed that sequencing depth was roughly uniform across donors, and that assumption may not be true. According to the authors, the approach could potentially be generalized to other disease states and immunological phenotypes. Strong co-occurrence of HLA alleles, especially DR and DQ, made assigning TCR associations to individual alleles difficult. Across donors, most TCR sequences were observed very rarely, whereas some public TCRs were present in many individuals. A further reported finding was that TCR beta sequences accurately predicted the HLA-A and HLA-B alleles for most subjects in the first cohort. In a later analysis, the rate of TCR association differed among HLA loci, with DRB1 alleles having the most associated TCRs and HLA-C alleles having the fewest. A later genetic analysis reported fewer N-insertions in productive TCRs among donors in an Asian-associated ancestry cluster than the approximately 700-donor mean. Compared with equally common non-associated chains, HLA-associated TCR beta chains in a later analysis were more clonally expanded and had lower generation probabilities. Only TCR beta chains were sequenced in this cohort, and the absence of alpha or paired-chain data limited detectable features. A cluster of highly shared sequence variants was judged likely to represent a technical artifact of the sequencing pipeline. The study listed 150 to 200 TCR beta chains as associated with cytomegalovirus. Because HLA typing was missing for some donors at each locus, association tests included only the typed subset.

The receptor was derived from a man in his fifties or sixties in good health and CMV-seropositive. Sequencing was carried out using PBMCs.

The CDR3 loop reads CAWSDSLERDEQFF. The DNA is TGTGCCTGGAGTGACTCGCTAGAGAGGGATGAGCAGTTCTTC. The chain is made from TRBV30 and TRBJ2-1; possibly the D gene is TRBD2, per 5 matching bases. In the germline V gene (reference sequence), CDR1 corresponds to GTSNPN and CDR2 to SVGIG. Spanning cysteine to phenylalanine, the CDR3 consists of 14 amino acids. The read is trimmed to its CDR3 DNA, 42 bases read in frame from base 1. The germline ends are 15 bases apart after V is trimmed by 1 base and J by 8 bases.